This T cell receptor (beta chain) was sequenced in a study of radiation and T cells in renal cell carcinoma. Findings and limits, study-wide: Top tumor clonotypes rose in blood 2 weeks post-radiation, then contracted. Pretreatment tumor biopsies were lacking, so baseline clonotypes are unknown.

The CDR3 totals 14 residues. The germline V and J ends were trimmed by 10 bases and 0 bases, with 13 bases remaining between them. The germline V gene has CDR1 ENHRY and CDR2 SYGVKD. Regarding this clone: The antigen remains undetermined.

Time point in this sample: baseline pretreatment blood. Treatment noted: 15 Gy SBRT to primary tumor, nephrectomy 4 weeks later. Radiation-treated patients gave blood at baseline, week 2 and week 4. The tumor was a clear cell renal cell carcinoma. The data were produced by immunoSEQ multiplex PCR, yet TCRdb's version contains in-frame clones alone and is incomplete. The data show 150,000 or so clones, about nine tenths seen once. The TCR comes from a woman in her sixties or seventies with renal cell carcinoma. The chain employs TRBV10-3 and TRBJ1-3, with a weak D call TRBD1 (6 bases). Sequencing used blood, obtained from a patient whose treatment included radiotherapy and nephrectomy. This chain's CDR3 is CASRQASSGNTIYF. The CDR3 DNA reads TGTGCCAGCAGACAGGCCAGCTCTGGAAACACCATATATTTT.